The source of this T cell receptor (beta chain) is a study of T cell responses to AZD1222 COVID-19 vaccine (dated by TCRdb to about 2021). Background on the whole study: A total of 233 trial participants underwent TCR sequencing, of whom 200 to 220 had received two doses of AZD1222 and about 26 had received two doses of the MenACWY control vaccine. Trial participants were enrolled by age into 18-55, 56-69 and 70-plus year subgroups, with roughly 160, 29 and 62 TCR-sequenced participants respectively. Findings and caveats that apply to the study as a whole: Participants were mostly white British, with more females than males. The authors suggested clonal diversity may have been underestimated. After two AZD1222 doses, spike-specific TCR breadth and depth were significantly higher than at day 0 and than in MenACWY recipients. Because no day 14 peak-response samples were available, repertoires were characterized only after the peak T cell response. Reportedly, close to half of the unique spike-specific TCRs recognized epitopes lying outside the regions that are mutated in the B.1.351 and B.1.1.7 variants. CD4 TCRs associated with the vaccine covered the entire spike protein, and the dominant responses were in regions 160-218 and 743-854. In the small 56-69-year group, the increase in depth fell short of significance, most likely because of low power. Conclusions about previously exposed vaccinees are limited because only six or seven AZD1222 recipients were SARS-CoV-2 seropositive at baseline.

What this sample's time point label stands for: about 28 days (+/-7) after the second vaccine dose. AZD1222 recipients given second doses at about 4 weeks or at about 12 weeks were pooled, since spike-specific TCR depth and breadth were not found to differ between the two schedules. Vaccinee samples came from UK trials COV001 and COV002, including a single-blind randomized controlled phase 2/3 trial of AZD1222 (ChAdOx1 nCoV-19) in healthy adults. For TCRbeta chain sequencing, PBMC samples were collected from trial participants at day 0 and at day 28 after the second dose. The CDR3 regions of human TCRbeta chains were analyzed by immunosequencing. The source study handled its data this way. Repertoire TCRs were checked for matches against a reference library of SARS-CoV-2-specific TCRs that had been generated using the MIRA antigen-specificity platform. Breadth was defined as the fraction of unique TCRs that were SARS-CoV-2-associated. Depth was defined as the fraction of total T cells that were SARS-CoV-2-associated. Using the MIRA data, each spike-specific TCR was mapped to the spike region that the TCR reacts to and placed in a CD4 or CD8 class. Log10-transformed breadth and depth values were compared by one-way ANOVA with Sidak's multiple comparisons tests. TCRdb mirrors the immuneACCESS table, restricted to in-frame sequences. Some clones are absent from its copies; in checked studies, under half trace to an unresolved V gene, and the reason for the others is unknown. Clone size and the V and J calls come from that table; the DNA yielded D and trimming. For this sample the table gives tens of thousands of clones, of which 70% to 90% were detected only once. 3.4% of the sample is taken by the ten largest.

Of note for this clone: Its antigen is unknown. The record has no base qualities; no much larger clone is one base away.

Sequences were derived from peripheral blood, sampled 28 days after the second AZD1222 dose. The receptor was isolated from an adult who received the AZD1222 COVID-19 vaccine.

The CDR3 reads CASSVGGEVYNEQFF. In nucleotides, the sequence is TGTGCCAGCAGCGTAGGGGGGGAGGTCTACAATGAGCAGTTCTTC. The chain employs TRBV9 and TRBJ2-1; a tentative D call is TRBD2 (6 bases match). Looking up the germline V gene yields CDR1 SGDLS and CDR2 YYNGEE. Between the V and J ends, shortened by 0 bases and 3 bases respectively, the junction contains 10 bases. Its CDR3 holds 15 amino acids, cysteine through phenylalanine. Only CDR3 DNA remains: 45 bases, in frame from the first base.